These 5 T cell receptor beta chains share one sample of origin, sequenced in a study of T-cell memory formation after mild COVID-19. TCRdb processed the 5' RACE reads anew with MiXCR; each CDR3 protein has one entry. This table holds roughly 250,000 distinct CDR3 sequences, approximately 16% found once. Material for sequencing was PBMCs or a T cell subset sorted from them (not recorded which). The receptors here all came from a man aged 18 to 29 who had mild COVID-19 (a few samples of this study predate the infection). Cell type and time point are not known.

CDR3 sequence (DNA): TGTGCCAGCAGCTTAGGGACAGGGGGGTTTCGGGCCACTGAAGCTTTCTTT. Protein sequence: CASSLGTGGFRATEAFF. The V and J genes are TRBV7-2 and TRBJ1-1, with 10 bases fitting TRBD1. The junction had 9 bases not matched to a gene; V was cut back by 1 base and J by 4 bases. The CDR3 runs 17 residues. Per germline, CDR1 SGHTA and CDR2 FQGNSA.

CDR3 amino acids: CASSQGSGGDEKLFF. CDR3 coding DNA: TGCGCCAGCAGCCAAGGGTCGGGCGGGGATGAAAAACTGTTTTTT. The chain carries TRBV4-1 and TRBJ1-4; D is undetermined. There are 15 residues in the CDR3. Germline V gene sequence: CDR1 MGHRA, CDR2 YSYEKL. V gave up 1 base and J gave up 6 bases, with 12 bases separating them.

There are many counts of this clonotype. This sequence joins TRBV5-1 and TRBJ2-3; 9 nucleotides line up with TRBD2. Germline-derived CDR1 and CDR2 are SGHRS and YFSETQ. The CDR3 spans 17 residues. J was trimmed by 0 bases and V by 4 bases; bases with no gene match: 9. Here the CDR3 reads CASSLELAGTSTDTQYF. The CDR3 DNA follows: TGCGCCAGCAGCCTGGAGCTAGCGGGGACTAGCACAGATACGCAGTATTTT.

This clonotype was counted only a few times. The V and J genes are TRBV4-1 and TRBJ1-5; no firm D call. The germline gives CDR1 MGHRA, CDR2 YSYEKL. This CDR3 contains 13 residues. V was pared by 3 bases and J by 4 bases, with 7 bases between. CDR3 DNA: TGCGCCAGCAGCCACCTGGGAAATCAGCCCCAGCATTTT. Translating it yields CASSHLGNQPQHF.

As concerns this clonotype: A read error may account for a junction end that differs from germline. V usage is TRBV5-5 and J usage is TRBJ1-5; D possibly corresponds to TRBD1 (5 bases). The CDR3 covers 15 residues. Germline V gene lookup returns CDR1 SGHKS and CDR2 YYEKEE (reference sequence). The CDR3 bases are TGTGACAGCAGCTTTTTCGGCCAGGGTGATCAGCCCCAGCATTTT. Translating it yields CDSSFFGQGDQPQHF.